This is a list of T cell receptor beta chains from one sample in a study of T cells after yellow fever vaccination. TCRdb reprocessed the 5' RACE reads via MiXCR and lists one record per CDR3 protein. Among about 160,000 distinct CDR3 sequences listed, around 7.2% were seen once. This specimen consisted of CD4+ T cells sorted from PBMCs, obtained around 5 days after the first yellow fever vaccination. Every receptor here comes from a man between 18 and 29 years old who received the YFV17D yellow fever vaccine. The CDR3 runs from the conserved cysteine through the conserved F or W. Each record gives: CDR3 length, V gene, CDR3 protein.

18	TRBV27	CASSRVRAGGSGANVLTF
14	TRBV4-3	CASSQEAGYYGYTF
15	TRBV20-1	CSARASGGAAGELFF
15	TRBV7-2	CASSPRGQFNQPQHF
15	TRBV6-2/TRBV6-3	CASSKGTGLRDEQFF
12	TRBV12-3/TRBV12-4	CASSRGPYQQYF
19	TRBV4-1	CASSAGGGRIKIAKNIQYF
16	TRBV2	CASMGRGRFLTGELFF
13	TRBV13	CASSPGRQTEAFF
13	TRBV5-1	CASSWGLEETQYF
13	TRBV28	CASSFGDQGGYTF
16	TRBV4-2	CASSQVRSEVNNEQFF
17	TRBV7-9	CASPPGQTLSGANVLTF
16	TRBV6-1	CASSPRGGPQNTEAFF
14	TRBV20-1	CSAAPGQFNQPQHF
14	TRBV10-3	CAISEGEVRETQYF
13	TRBV4-3	CASSQETWGQGSF
15	TRBV18	CASSPLRGDKNIQYF
14	TRBV14	CASSQAGAKNIQYF
14	TRBV12-3/TRBV12-4	CASSKARGDQPQHF
16	TRBV19	CASSPRTGAGNQPQHF
13	TRBV27	CASSPPGYGGQYF
14	TRBV7-2	CASSWEAFTGELFF
12	TRBV5-1	CASSLDEETQYF
14	TRBV11-3	CASSGQGRRGEQFF
14	TRBV5-1	CASSLGGTPGEQYF
16	TRBV2	CASSFSGGTRGETQYF
15	TRBV28	CASSLSGPFSDTQYF
13	TRBV28	CASSNRGPDTQYF
14	TRBV13	CASSSGARYTVAFF
13	TRBV10-1	CASHRLVADTQYF
15	TRBV7-2	CASSFAGGAQETQYF
14	TRBV5-1	CASSLAQGTGELFF
16	TRBV12-3/TRBV12-4	CASSSRTGSSYNEQFF
13	TRBV10-3	CAIGQQVNQPQHF
13	TRBV28	CASSLDTRETQYF
14	TRBV11-2	CASSFSIVQETQYF
13	TRBV7-3	CASSLTGEGIQYF
16	TRBV6-5	CASSYYGGPQDGEAFF
12	TRBV7-2	CASSLEHGGQFF
17	TRBV5-1	CASSFGTSGGLYNEQFF
14	TRBV20-1	CSARDRGHNQPQHF
13	TRBV25-1	CASSASASETQYF
14	TRBV20-1	CSARYRGDKNIQYF
14	TRBV7-2	CASSLPGLNTEAFF
12	TRBV19	CAIKQGNQPQHF
13	TRBV7-9	CASWGQMNTEAFF
15	TRBV12-3/TRBV12-4	CASSRTGVDVRKLFF
14	TRBV10-3	CAIRTTSGGETQYF
15	TRBV12-3/TRBV12-4	CASRPVGSDQETQYF
16	TRBV20-1	CSARDLYQPRGETQYF